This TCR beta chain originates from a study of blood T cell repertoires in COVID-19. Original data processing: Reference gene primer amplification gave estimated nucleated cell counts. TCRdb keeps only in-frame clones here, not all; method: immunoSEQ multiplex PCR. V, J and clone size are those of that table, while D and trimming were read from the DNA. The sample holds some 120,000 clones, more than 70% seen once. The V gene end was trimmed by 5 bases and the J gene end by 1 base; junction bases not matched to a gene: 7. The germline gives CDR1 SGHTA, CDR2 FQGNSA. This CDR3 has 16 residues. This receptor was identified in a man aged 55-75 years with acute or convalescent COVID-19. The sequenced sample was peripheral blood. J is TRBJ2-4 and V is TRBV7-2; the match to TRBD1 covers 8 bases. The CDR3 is CASSPGQGRAKNIQYF. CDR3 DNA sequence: TGTGCCAGCAGCCCCGGACAGGGTCGCGCCAAAAACATTCAGTACTTC. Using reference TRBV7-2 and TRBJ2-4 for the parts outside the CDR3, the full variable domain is GAGVSQSPSNKVTEKGKDVELRCDPISGHTALYWYRQSLGQGLEFLIYFQGNSAPDKSGLPSDRFSAERTGGSVSTLTIQRTQQEDSAVYLCASSPGQGRAKNIQYFGAGTRLSVL.